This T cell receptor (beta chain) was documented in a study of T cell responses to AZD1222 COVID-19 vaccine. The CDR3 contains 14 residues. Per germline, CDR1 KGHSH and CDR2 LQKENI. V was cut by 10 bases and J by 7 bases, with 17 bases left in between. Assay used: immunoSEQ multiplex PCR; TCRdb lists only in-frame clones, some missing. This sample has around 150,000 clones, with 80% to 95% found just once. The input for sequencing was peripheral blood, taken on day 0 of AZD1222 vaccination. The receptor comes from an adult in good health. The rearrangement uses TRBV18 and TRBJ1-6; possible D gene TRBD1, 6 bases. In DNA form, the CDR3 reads TGTGCCACCGGACCGGGACAAGGAAATTCACCCCTCCACTTT. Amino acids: CATGPGQGNSPLHF.